This T cell receptor beta chain was recovered during a study of T cells after yellow fever vaccination. In the study overall: By means of CD3, CD45RA, CCR7 and CD95, the EM, EMRA, CM and Tscm memory subsets were sorted.

The length of the CDR3 is 17 residues. The ends were cut back, 1 base at V and 4 bases at J, with 18 bases in the middle. Germline values: CDR1 SGHTA, CDR2 FQGNSA. Study-wide findings and caveats: Abundant clonotypes from the bulk population could have been carried over as contaminants into FACS-sorted repertoires. Most primary-vaccination clones reappeared after the booster (about 97% CD4, approximately 88% CD8).

This clonotype was counted ten times or more. It was through 5'RACE template switching that TCR cDNA was made, with a universal primer site and UMIs added. TCRdb called the 5' RACE reads again in MiXCR, with one record for every CDR3 protein. The data contain under 25,000 distinct CDR3 sequences, around 5% of them seen just once; the ten biggest clones take up around 20%. The chain employs TRBV7-2 and TRBJ2-3, with D tentatively TRBD1 or TRBD2 (5 bases each). The material was PBMCs, either bulk or a sorted T-cell subset (CD4+, CD8+, memory, or dextramer-sorted; not recorded which), obtained roughly seven weeks after the first yellow fever vaccination. The sequence was obtained from a man between 18 and 35 years old who received the YFV17D yellow fever vaccine. CDR3 amino acids: CASSLGVGPGLSDTQYF. In DNA, the CDR3 is TGTGCCAGCAGCTTAGGGGTGGGGCCGGGATTATCAGATACGCAGTATTTT.